The source of this T cell receptor beta chain is a study of shared clonotypes between healthy human individuals. Whole-study results and caveats: It was expected that sequencing depth would affect clonotype sharing among donors.

CDR3 size: 14 residues. The ends were cut back, 5 bases at V and 3 bases at J, with 14 bases in the middle. Germline CDR1 and CDR2: LNHDA and SQIVND (reference sequence). Data came from immunoSEQ multiplex PCR; TCRdb stores just in-frame clones and leaves some out. This sample yields under 2.5 million clones, of which around 92% are seen a single time; about 0.36% belongs to the top ten. About this clone: Antigen unknown.

The source of this sequence is a man in his late teens or twenties in good health. Some clones in this sample may be carry-over from other donors' samples. The sequenced sample was naive CD4+ T cells from PBMCs. Documented subset: CD45RA+ positively selected. The chain has TRBV19 and TRBJ2-7; TRBD1 is a possible D gene (6 bases). The CDR3 region has the DNA TGTGCCAGTAGTCGTCGGGACACCGGCTACGAGCAGTACTTC. Translated, it gives CASSRRDTGYEQYF.